This T cell receptor beta chain came from a study of blood T cell repertoires in COVID-19. Study-wide context: Samples taken during acute and convalescent COVID-19 were collected in the United States, Italy and Spain.

The authors' processing: Reference gene primer amplification yielded estimated nucleated cell counts. TCRdb keeps only in-frame clones here, not all; method: immunoSEQ multiplex PCR. V and J calls and clone size are given by that table; D and trimming were obtained from the DNA. Among more than 150,000 clones listed, 89% were seen once. Sequencing used peripheral blood. The source of this sequence is a man aged 55-75 years with acute or convalescent COVID-19.

CDR3 in amino acids: CASSSQAGSYNEQFF. The CDR3 DNA sequence: TGTGCCAGCAGTTCCCAAGCGGGCTCCTACAATGAGCAGTTCTTC. The chain couples TRBV6-5 to TRBJ2-1; D possibly corresponds to TRBD2 (6 bases). CDR3 length equals 15 residues. Germline V gene data show CDR1 as MNHEY and CDR2 as SVGAGI. The V end lost 4 bases, the J end lost 0 bases, and 10 bases lay between the germline ends.